A selection of T cell receptor beta chains follows, all from one sample in a study of naive and memory T cell subsets. Each CDR3 protein is one row after TCRdb ran MiXCR on the UMI-ligation and nested PCR reads. The sample contains 80,000 to 95,000 distinct CDR3 sequences, about 10% of which appear only once. The material sequenced was naive CD8+ T cells from blood. The receptors shown here come from a human donor in good health. Both conserved end residues are part of each CDR3. D genes are given only for firm matches. Clone sizes are given selectively: once, few, many, or a class where the clone is expanded.

j_call: TRBJ2-4; cdr3_length: 13; clone_size: few; v_call: TRBV6-1; d_call: -; cdr3_aa: CASFHWDKNIQYF; cdr3_nt: TGTGCCAGCTTTCACTGGGACAAAAACATTCAGTACTTC
j_call: TRBJ1-2; cdr3_length: 15; clone_size: many; v_call: TRBV12-3/TRBV12-4; d_call: TRBD1; cdr3_aa: CASSLGLGQYYGYTF; cdr3_nt: TGTGCCAGCAGTTTAGGTTTGGGACAGTACTATGGCTACACCTTC
j_call: TRBJ1-4; cdr3_length: 15; clone_size: -; v_call: TRBV7-9; d_call: TRBD1; cdr3_aa: CASSAPTGRGEKLFF; cdr3_nt: TGTGCCAGCAGCGCCCCGACAGGGAGGGGTGAAAAACTGTTTTTT
j_call: TRBJ2-1; cdr3_length: 16; clone_size: few; v_call: TRBV29-1; d_call: TRBD2; cdr3_aa: CSVEGLPGGPYNEQFF; cdr3_nt: TGCAGCGTTGAAGGGCTACCGGGAGGGCCATACAATGAGCAGTTCTTC
j_call: TRBJ2-5; cdr3_length: 16; clone_size: -; v_call: TRBV12-3/TRBV12-4; d_call: -; cdr3_aa: CASTQKGVGFQETQYF; cdr3_nt: TGTGCCAGCACACAAAAGGGAGTGGGGTTCCAAGAGACCCAGTACTTC
j_call: TRBJ2-7; cdr3_length: 11; clone_size: many; v_call: TRBV29-1; d_call: -; cdr3_aa: CSVQEAWEQYF; cdr3_nt: TGCAGCGTTCAGGAAGCTTGGGAGCAGTACTTC
j_call: TRBJ1-2; cdr3_length: 14; clone_size: many; v_call: TRBV20-1; d_call: -; cdr3_aa: CSARDRQNNYGYTF; cdr3_nt: TGCAGTGCTAGAGATCGGCAGAATAACTATGGCTACACCTTC
j_call: TRBJ2-3; cdr3_length: 14; clone_size: few; v_call: TRBV2; d_call: -; cdr3_aa: CASSETRVTDTQYF; cdr3_nt: TGTGCCAGCAGTGAAACCCGGGTCACAGATACGCAGTATTTT
j_call: TRBJ1-6; cdr3_length: 13; clone_size: many; v_call: TRBV7-6; d_call: -; cdr3_aa: CASSPELGSPLHF; cdr3_nt: TGTGCCAGCAGCCCCGAATTAGGGTCACCCCTCCACTTT
j_call: TRBJ2-7; cdr3_length: 17; clone_size: -; v_call: TRBV7-9; d_call: TRBD1; cdr3_aa: CASSPPYRDRESYEQYF; cdr3_nt: TGTGCCAGCAGCCCGCCGTACCGGGACAGGGAAAGCTACGAGCAGTACTTC
j_call: TRBJ2-1; cdr3_length: 14; clone_size: many; v_call: TRBV11-2; d_call: -; cdr3_aa: CASAGTGEINEQFF; cdr3_nt: TGTGCCAGCGCAGGGACTGGAGAGATCAATGAGCAGTTCTTC
j_call: TRBJ2-3; cdr3_length: 15; clone_size: -; v_call: TRBV7-6; d_call: TRBD1; cdr3_aa: CASSWTGVGPDTQYF; cdr3_nt: TGTGCCAGCAGTTGGACAGGGGTCGGTCCAGATACGCAGTATTTT
j_call: TRBJ1-1; cdr3_length: 12; clone_size: -; v_call: TRBV7-9; d_call: -; cdr3_aa: CASRLQGTEAFF; cdr3_nt: TGTGCCAGCAGGCTCCAGGGGACTGAAGCTTTCTTT
j_call: TRBJ2-3; cdr3_length: 16; clone_size: many; v_call: TRBV13; d_call: -; cdr3_aa: CASSLRSGRVADTQYF; cdr3_nt: TGTGCCAGCAGCTTAAGGTCGGGCAGGGTGGCAGATACGCAGTATTTT
j_call: TRBJ2-1; cdr3_length: 13; clone_size: -; v_call: TRBV29-1; d_call: -; cdr3_aa: CSVEDVTYNEQFF; cdr3_nt: TGCAGCGTTGAAGATGTCACCTACAATGAGCAGTTCTTC
j_call: TRBJ2-7; cdr3_length: 16; clone_size: few; v_call: TRBV5-5; d_call: -; cdr3_aa: CASSLDSIYEPYEQYF; cdr3_nt: TGTGCCAGCAGCTTGGACTCAATTTACGAACCCTACGAGCAGTACTTC
j_call: TRBJ2-5; cdr3_length: 17; clone_size: few; v_call: TRBV5-6; d_call: -; cdr3_aa: CASSSIHNEGLGETQYF; cdr3_nt: TGTGCCAGCAGCTCCATTCACAATGAGGGGCTTGGGGAGACCCAGTACTTC
j_call: TRBJ1-3; cdr3_length: 12; clone_size: few; v_call: TRBV9; d_call: -; cdr3_aa: CASSPRSGTIYF; cdr3_nt: TGTGCCAGCAGCCCCCGATCTGGCACCATATATTTT
j_call: TRBJ2-1; cdr3_length: 14; clone_size: -; v_call: TRBV29-1; d_call: -; cdr3_aa: CSASSSSSYNEQFF; cdr3_nt: TGCAGCGCTTCATCTTCAAGCTCCTACAATGAGCAGTTCTTC
j_call: TRBJ2-2; cdr3_length: 12; clone_size: many; v_call: TRBV11-1; d_call: -; cdr3_aa: CASSGVTGELFF; cdr3_nt: TGTGCCAGCAGCGGCGTCACCGGGGAGCTGTTTTTT
j_call: TRBJ2-7; cdr3_length: 11; clone_size: many; v_call: TRBV19; d_call: TRBD1; cdr3_aa: CATSTGNEQYF; cdr3_nt: TGTGCCACCTCGACAGGGAACGAGCAGTACTTC
j_call: TRBJ2-1; cdr3_length: 18; clone_size: -; v_call: TRBV7-9; d_call: TRBD2; cdr3_aa: CASSPDWTSGTKYNEQFF; cdr3_nt: TGTGCCAGCAGCCCAGACTGGACTAGCGGGACCAAATACAATGAGCAGTTCTTC